These 14 T cell receptor beta chains were all obtained from the same sample, sequenced in a study of CD8+ T cells in alopecia areata (dated by TCRdb to 2016 to 2019). Libraries were made using the immunoSEQ multiplex PCR assay. To provide template for TCR sequencing, every sample had RNA extracted and reverse transcribed into cDNA. The table was pulled from immuneACCESS by TCRdb, which kept in-frame rearrangements only. Such tables lose some clones; where checked, under half of the loss comes from unresolved V genes, and the rest has no known cause. The sample table lists 180,000 or so clones, around half of them with a count of one. Less than 14% of the sample belongs to the ten largest clones. Per the publication, the time point label means: 20 to 30 weeks on oral tofacitinib. The sample's treatment or condition label is to be understood as: oral pan-JAK inhibitor, 5-10 mg twice daily. Sequencing used CD8+ T cells sorted from blood, obtained at week 24, from a patient treated with tofacitinib. All receptors come from a human donor with alopecia areata.

This clone was counted a few times. The J gene is TRBJ1-1, the V gene TRBV15, with D perhaps TRBD1 (6 bases). V lost 7 bases and J lost 1, with 13 bases in between. The CDR3 loop spans 14 amino acids. In germline, CDR1 is LNHNV, CDR2 YYDKDF (reference sequence). The CDR3 loop reads CATTKLGGNTEAFF. DNA for the CDR3: TGTGCCACCACCAAGCTAGGGGGGAACACTGAAGCTTTCTTT. The variable domain in full, with the rest retrieved from reference TRBV15 and TRBJ1-1, is DAMVIQNPRYQVTQFGKPVTLSCSQTLNHNVMYWYQQKSSQAPKLLFHYYDKDFNNEADTPDNFQSRRPNTSFCFLDIRSPGLGDTAMYLCATTKLGGNTEAFFGQGTRLTVV.

The chain couples TRBV5-6 to TRBJ2-1, with D possibly being TRBD1 or TRBD2 (5 bases each). V was shortened by 5 bases and J by 8 bases, with 14 bases between the two germline ends. Germline loops: CDR1 SGHDT, CDR2 YYEEEE. The CDR3 totals 13 residues. CDR3 region: CASRPGLRYEQFF. For the CDR3, the DNA is TGTGCCAGCAGACCGGGGCTCCGCTATGAGCAGTTCTTC.

This clone has more than one count but fewer than ten. The chain combines TRBV30 with TRBJ2-3, with TRBD2 identical over 16 bases. The V and J ends lost 4 bases and 3 bases, in that order; junction bases with no gene match: 4. CDR1 and CDR2 (germline): GTSNPN, SVGIG (reference sequence). The CDR3 consists of 16 residues. CDR3 amino acids: CAWKGLAGGLTDTQYF. CDR3 nucleotide sequence: TGTGCCTGGAAGGGACTAGCGGGGGGGCTAACAGATACGCAGTATTTT.

The chain is built from TRBV4-3 and TRBJ2-7, with D perhaps given as TRBD1 or TRBD2 (5 bases each). The V end was cut by 0 bases, the J end by 1 base, with 13 bases between. Germline V CDR1 and CDR2: LGHNA, YSLEER. This CDR3 has 16 amino acids. This CDR3 reads CASSQDSQGVSYEQYF. The CDR3 coding sequence is TGCGCCAGCAGCCAAGATAGCCAGGGAGTTTCCTACGAGCAGTACTTC.

The V gene is TRBV19, the J gene TRBJ1-2; D unclear. The V gene lost 7 bases and the J gene lost 5 bases, with 8 bases spanning the gap. In germline, CDR1 is LNHDA, CDR2 SQIVND (reference sequence). The CDR3 contains 11 residues. CDR3 sequence (DNA): TGTGCCAGTATGGATGGGTATGGCTACACCTTC. It encodes CASMDGYGYTF.

The rearrangement uses TRBV28 and TRBJ1-5, with D hard to call. The V end lost 8 bases, the J end lost 0 bases, and 8 bases lay between the germline ends. CDR1 and CDR2 (germline): MDHEN, SYDVKM. The CDR3 covers 13 residues. The CDR3 spells CASRPYSNQPQHF. For the CDR3, the DNA is TGTGCCAGCCGCCCGTATAGCAATCAGCCCCAGCATTTT. Filled out from reference TRBV28 and TRBJ1-5, the complete variable domain reads DVKVTQSSRYLVKRTGEKVFLECVQDMDHENMFWYRQDPGLGLRLIYFSYDVKMKEKGDIPEGYSVSREKKERFSLILESASTNQTSMYLCASRPYSNQPQHFGDGTRLSIL.

This clone has only a few counts. The chain uses TRBV2 and TRBJ1-1; D gene ambiguous. V lost 7 bases and J 2 bases, leaving 5 bases between the germline ends. This CDR3 contains 11 residues. CDR1 SNHLY and CDR2 FYNNEI come from the germline V gene. The CDR3 DNA is TGTGCCAGCACTACCAACACTGAAGCTTTCTTT. Its translation: CASTTNTEAFF.

This chain uses TRBV27 with TRBJ2-1, with D maybe TRBD2 (6 bases). Germline CDR1 and CDR2: MNHEY and SMNVEV (reference sequence). The V gene lost 8 bases and the J gene lost 8 bases, with 10 bases spanning the gap. The CDR3 totals 11 residues. CDR3 in amino acids: CASRTGDEQFF. Here the CDR3 DNA reads TGTGCCAGCCGGACGGGGGATGAGCAGTTCTTC.

V and J are TRBV30 and TRBJ1-2; 9 nucleotides match TRBD1. Trimming removed 4 bases from V and 8 bases from J; junction bases left unmatched: 11. The CDR3 contains 14 residues. CDR1 is GTSNPN and CDR2 is SVGIG in the germline V gene (reference sequence). The CDR3 DNA is TGTGCCTGGACCTCCGGCGGACAGGGGAACGGCTACACCTTC. Amino acid sequence: CAWTSGGQGNGYTF.

For this clone: A clone one base away is much larger, so this may be a read error. The same CDR3 is also encoded by other DNA sequences in this sample. The rearrangement joins TRBV7-9 to TRBJ1-1; D unclear. The length of the CDR3 is 12 residues. CDR1 SEHNR and CDR2 FQNEAQ come from the germline V gene (reference sequence). V was clipped by 1 base and J by 4 bases, with 4 bases between them. The DNA for the CDR3 is TGTGCCAGCAGCTTAGGGAGCACTGAAGCTTTCTTT. Translation gives CASSLGSTEAFF. Drawing the rest from reference TRBV7-9 and TRBJ1-1, the complete variable domain is DTGVSQNPRHKITKRGQNVTFRCDPISEHNRLYWYRQTLGQGPEFLTYFQNEAQLEKSRLLSDRFSAERPKGSFSTLEIQRTEQGDSAMYLCASSLGSTEAFFGQGTRLTVV.

There are a few counts of this clone. This sequence joins TRBV2 and TRBJ1-2; tentative D call: TRBD1 (6 bases). V was shortened by 8 bases and J by 7 bases, with 17 bases between the two germline ends. Germline V CDR1 and CDR2: SNHLY, FYNNEI. This CDR3 comprises 13 residues. In DNA form, the CDR3 reads TGTGCCAGCCATAGGGGACAAATGGGTGGCTACACCTTC. This gives the protein CASHRGQMGGYTF.

This clone was found a few times. The chain is built from TRBV7-9 and TRBJ2-2; D unresolved. The V end was cut by 5 bases, the J end by 7 bases, with 14 bases between. CDR1 is SEHNR and CDR2 is FQNEAQ in the germline V gene (reference sequence). The CDR3 runs 14 residues. The CDR3 loop reads CASSPTGFSGELFF. CDR3 in DNA: TGTGCCAGCAGCCCTACCGGGTTCAGCGGGGAGCTGTTTTTT.

The chain carries TRBV27 and TRBJ1-2; no firm D call. The length of the CDR3 is 13 residues. The V gene's germline CDR1 is MNHEY and CDR2 SMNVEV (reference sequence). The germline V and J ends were trimmed by 3 bases and 4 bases, with 9 bases remaining between them. CDR3 DNA sequence: TGTGCCAGCAGTTTGGAGGGAAGCTATGGCTACACCTTC. Translating it yields CASSLEGSYGYTF.

V usage is TRBV6-5 and J usage is TRBJ1-1; no clear D. CDR1 MNHEY and CDR2 SVGAGI come from the germline V gene. V was trimmed by 6 bases and J by 1 base, leaving 9 bases between them. This CDR3 is built from 13 residues. CDR3 loop: CASRRNANTEAFF. The CDR3 DNA is TGTGCCAGCAGACGGAACGCGAACACTGAAGCTTTCTTT.